Below, 17 T cell receptor beta chains from the same sample are listed, as sequenced in a study of identical twins' blood T cells. From the 5' RACE reads, TCRdb called clonotypes with MiXCR, one entry per CDR3 protein. The sample consists of some 1,300 distinct CDR3 sequences, approximately 87% of them appearing once. Sequences were obtained from PBMCs. The receptors here all came from a woman aged 18 to 55 in good health.

Note on this clonotype: Germline and junction disagree at one end, which may indicate a read error. This chain links TRBV7-7 with TRBJ2-7; D unclear. Germline V gene lookup returns CDR1 SSHAT and CDR2 FNYEAQ (reference sequence). The length of the CDR3 is 13 residues. The CDR3 nucleotides are TGTGCTAGCAGCTTTGAAGATTCCTACGAGCAGTACTTC. This gives the protein CASSFEDSYEQYF.

The chain employs TRBV5-1 and TRBJ2-3; D could derive from TRBD1 or TRBD2 (5 bases each). The CDR3 has 20 residues. Per germline, CDR1 SGHRS and CDR2 YFSETQ. V shed 1 base and J shed 2 bases, with 26 bases lying between them. The CDR3 bases are TGCGCCAGCAGCTTGACCCCCTCGCTACGGGGCCAGTGGGACACAGATACGCAGTATTTT. Encoded protein: CASSLTPSLRGQWDTDTQYF.

The gene calls are TRBV20-1 and TRBJ1-1; D gene unclear. This CDR3 region has 12 residues. Germline V gene lookup returns CDR1 DFQATT and CDR2 SNEGSKA (reference sequence). Trimming took 2 bases from V and 4 from J, leaving 8 bases between them. The CDR3 DNA is TGCAGTGCTAGATGGGTTTCCACTGAAGCTTTCTTT. It specifies CSARWVSTEAFF.

This chain joins TRBV7-9 and TRBJ2-7; 10 bases are a match to TRBD1. Germline V CDR1 and CDR2: SEHNR, FQNEAQ (reference sequence). Germline trimming cut 5 bases from V and 0 bases from J; bases unmatched to any gene: 7. CDR3 length: 16 residues. In DNA, the CDR3 is TGTGCCAGCAGCGCACCGGGACAGGGGTACTCCTACGAGCAGTACTTC. This codes for CASSAPGQGYSYEQYF.

This chain connects TRBV11-2 to TRBJ1-1; D remains unclear. The ends were cut back, 8 bases at V and 1 base at J, with 14 bases in the middle. Germline V gene data show CDR1 as SGHAT and CDR2 as FQNNGV. This CDR3 contains 14 residues. CDR3 sequence: CASHEGGPNTEAFF. The CDR3 DNA sequence: TGTGCCAGCCACGAAGGAGGACCGAACACTGAAGCTTTCTTT.

The chain combines TRBV7-9 with TRBJ1-1; no clear D. The V and J ends lost 3 bases and 1 base respectively, with 6 bases between them. The germline gives CDR1 SEHNR, CDR2 FQNEAQ (reference sequence). The CDR3 is 13 amino acids. The CDR3 loop is CASSFGGNTEAFF. The CDR3 region has the DNA TGTGCCAGCAGCTTTGGAGGGAACACTGAAGCTTTCTTT.

Worth noting for this clonotype: Sequence at one end of the junction differs from germline and may be a read error. This rearrangement joins TRBV18 to TRBJ1-1, with TRBD1 as a possible D gene (6 bases). The CDR3 is 15 amino acids. Germline V gives CDR1 KGHSH, CDR2 LQKENI. The CDR3 sequence is CASSPPLGGDAETFF. The CDR3 region has the DNA TGTGCCAGCTCACCCCCTCTGGGGGGCGACGCTGAAACTTTCTTT.

This chain links TRBV7-3 with TRBJ2-3; 9 bases agree with TRBD2. In germline, CDR1 is SGHTA, CDR2 FQGTGA. The CDR3 covers 14 residues. The J segment lost 10 bases and the V segment lost 5 bases, leaving 10 bases of the junction unmatched. This CDR3 is CASSPPAASGAQYF. CDR3 bases: TGTGCCAGCAGCCCTCCTGCGGCTAGCGGGGCGCAGTATTTT.

The V call is TRBV3-1, the J call TRBJ2-7; D remains ambiguous. CDR3 length: 13 amino acids. CDR1 and CDR2 from the germline V gene are LGHDT and YNNKEL (reference sequence). Between the trimmed V and J ends, which lost 1 base and 1 base, there was a span of 5 bases. CDR3 DNA: TGTGCCAGCAGCCAAGGTAGATCCTACGAGCAGTACTTC. It encodes CASSQGRSYEQYF.

The V call is TRBV18, the J call TRBJ2-1; TRBD2 aligns across 8 bases. Trimming at V came to 3 bases and at J to 10 bases, leaving 2 bases not matched to a gene. Per germline, CDR1 KGHSH and CDR2 LQKENI. CDR3 length: 12 residues. The CDR3, as DNA: TGTGCCAGCTCACCTGGACTAGCAGAGCAGTTCTTC. Its protein product is CASSPGLAEQFF.

This sequence joins TRBV29-1 and TRBJ1-3; D is unclear. Trimming cost V 0 bases and J 1 base, with 13 bases left between them. The CDR3 is 16 amino acids. Per the germline V gene, CDR1 is SQVTM and CDR2 is ANQGSEA. The CDR3 loop is CSVEDGVSDSGNTIYF. The CDR3 DNA follows: TGCAGCGTTGAAGATGGCGTTTCGGATTCTGGAAACACCATATATTTT.

The chain's CDR3 is CASSLLGGRTNEKLFF. The CDR3 region has the DNA TGTGCCAGCAGCTTATTAGGGGGCCGAACTAATGAAAAACTGTTTTTT. The V and J genes are TRBV7-2 and TRBJ1-4, with 7 bases matching TRBD1. This CDR3 is 16 amino acids long. Germline V gene data show CDR1 as SGHTA and CDR2 as FQGNSA. With V trimmed by 2 bases and J by 1 base, 4 bases remained unmatched. Full variable domain (outside the CDR3, taken from reference TRBV7-2 and TRBJ1-4): GAGVSQSPSNKVTEKGKDVELRCDPISGHTALYWYRQSLGQGLEFLIYFQGNSAPDKSGLPSDRFSAERTGGSVSTLTIQRTQQEDSAVYLCASSLLGGRTNEKLFFGSGTQLSVL.

A note on this clonotype: One junction end does not reproduce the germline sequence, and a read error may be involved. The V and J genes are TRBV7-7 and TRBJ2-7; TRBD1 might be the D (5 bases). The V gene's germline CDR1 is SSHAT and CDR2 FNYEAQ (reference sequence). The CDR3 consists of 13 residues. CDR3 DNA: TGTGCTAGCAGCTCCTACTCAGGGTCCGAGCAGTACTTC. It encodes CASSSYSGSEQYF.

This clonotype was seen a single time. The chain has TRBV30 and TRBJ2-7; unclear D gene. Germline assignment: CDR1 GTSNPN and CDR2 SVGIG (reference sequence). This CDR3 is 12 amino acids long. V dropped 2 bases and J dropped 2 bases, with 7 bases sitting between them. This CDR3 is CAWSTLPYEQYF. The CDR3 region has the DNA TGTGCCTGGAGTACACTACCCTACGAGCAGTACTTC.

The V call is TRBV7-6, the J call TRBJ2-7; 9 positions match TRBD2. CDR1 and CDR2 from the germline V gene are SGHVS and FNYEAQ. Trimming took 1 base from V and 5 from J; bases not matched to a gene: 6. This CDR3 region has 15 residues. The CDR3 protein is CASSLVGLATDEQYF. For the CDR3, the DNA is TGTGCCAGCAGCTTAGTGGGACTAGCTACGGACGAGCAGTACTTC.

The V call is TRBV7-6, the J call TRBJ2-2; D remains ambiguous. V gave up 2 bases and J gave up 2 bases, with 3 bases separating them. Germline CDR1 is SGHVS and CDR2 is FNYEAQ. The CDR3 length is 13 residues. CDR3 region: CASSLFNTGELFF. The CDR3, as DNA: TGTGCCAGCAGCTTATTTAACACCGGGGAGCTGTTTTTT. The whole variable domain, filled in from reference TRBV7-6 and TRBJ2-2, reads GAGVSQSPRYKVTKRGQDVALRCDPISGHVSLYWYRQALGQGPEFLTYFNYEAQQDKSGLPNDRFSAERPEGSISTLTIQRTEQRDSAMYRCASSLFNTGELFFGEGSRLTVL.

This chain connects TRBV4-2 to TRBJ1-1; 7 nucleotides agree with TRBD1. Germline V gives CDR1 LGHNA, CDR2 YNFKEQ. The CDR3 totals 15 residues. Trimming took 1 base from V and 5 from J; bases not matched to a gene: 7. This CDR3 is CASSQAGRGQTEAFF. The CDR3, as DNA: TGTGCCAGCAGCCAAGCCGGAAGGGGGCAAACTGAAGCTTTCTTT.